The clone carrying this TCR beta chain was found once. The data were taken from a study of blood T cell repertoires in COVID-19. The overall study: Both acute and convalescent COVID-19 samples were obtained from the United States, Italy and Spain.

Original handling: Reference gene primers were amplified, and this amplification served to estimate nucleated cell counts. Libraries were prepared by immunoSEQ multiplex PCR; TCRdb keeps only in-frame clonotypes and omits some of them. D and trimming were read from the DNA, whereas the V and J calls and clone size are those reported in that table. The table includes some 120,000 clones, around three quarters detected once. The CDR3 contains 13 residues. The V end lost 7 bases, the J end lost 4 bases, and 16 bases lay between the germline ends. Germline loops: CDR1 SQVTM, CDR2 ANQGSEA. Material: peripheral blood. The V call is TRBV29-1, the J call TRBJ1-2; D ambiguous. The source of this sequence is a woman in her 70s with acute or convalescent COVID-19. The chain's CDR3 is CSAKTDGIYGYTF. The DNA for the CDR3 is TGCAGCGCCAAAACGGACGGGATCTATGGCTACACCTTC.